A selection of T cell receptor beta chains follows, all from one sample in a study of post-analysis software for immune sequencing data. TCRdb fed the PCR reads into MiXCR, producing one record per CDR3 protein. The repertoire holds approximately 570,000 distinct CDR3 sequences, with 44% as singletons. The sample was blood. The receptors originated from a girl aged 10-17 years with multiple sclerosis. The CDR3 runs from the conserved cysteine through the conserved F or W. The D gene is left open where the match is weak. For some rows the clone size is stated as once, few or many, or as a class when expanded; others skip it.

TRBJ2-3 . TRBV5-1 . TGCGCCAGCAGAACTCCCAGCACAGATACGCAGTATTTT CASRTPSTDTQYF
TRBJ1-4 . TRBV20-1 . TGCAGTGCAAGGGTTGGCACTAATGAAAAACTGTTTTTT CSARVGTNEKLFF
TRBJ2-1 . TRBV10-3 . TGTGCCATCAGTGATGCGGTCAGCGGCCGATTCGGCGATGAGCAGTTCTTC CAISDAVSGRFGDEQFF
TRBJ2-1 few TRBV5-6 . TGTGCCAGCAGCCCCCTCACGGGGTCCTACAATGAGCAGTTCTTC CASSPLTGSYNEQFF
TRBJ1-5 . TRBV10-3 . TGTGCCATCAGTGAGGCCGGGCCGATTAGCAATCAGCCCCAGCATTTT CAISEAGPISNQPQHF
TRBJ2-7 few TRBV6-5 . TGTGCCAGCAGTTACGGCCACGGTAACGAGCAGTACTTC CASSYGHGNEQYF
TRBJ2-4 . TRBV6-4 . TGTGCCAGCAGTGAAGGGGGGCTAGCCAAAAACATTCAGTACTTC CASSEGGLAKNIQYF
TRBJ2-1 . TRBV27 TRBD2 TGTGCCAGCAACCTCGGGACTAGCGGGAGCAATGAGCAGTTCTTC CASNLGTSGSNEQFF
TRBJ1-1 . TRBV3-1 . TGTGCCAGCAGCCAGGAGTACACTGAAGCTTTCTTT CASSQEYTEAFF
TRBJ2-3 . TRBV29-1 TRBD2 TGCAGCGTTAATGAGGGAGGGGCGGATACGCAGTATTTT CSVNEGGADTQYF
TRBJ2-7 . TRBV5-1 TRBD1 TGCGCCAGCAGCTTGGAGGGGGCCTTCTACGAGCAGTACTTC CASSLEGAFYEQYF
TRBJ1-2 few TRBV7-6 TRBD1 TGTGCCAGCAGCACTCACAGGGGTTCTATCTATGGCTACACCTTC CASSTHRGSIYGYTF
TRBJ2-1 . TRBV12-3/TRBV12-4 . TGTGCCAGCAGCAAGAAGCGCGCGCGGGTGGACCAGTTCTTC CASSKKRARVDQFF
TRBJ2-1 . TRBV5-1 . TGCGCCAGCAGCTTGGCCGGGCTATCCTATGAGCAGTTCTTC CASSLAGLSYEQFF
TRBJ1-2 few TRBV27 . TGTGCCAGTGGGTTAAATGGGGCCAAGCGGGGCTACACCTTC CASGLNGAKRGYTF
TRBJ2-1 . TRBV20-1 TRBD2 TGCAGTGCTAGAGGTAGCGGGAGGGCCTCCTACAATGAGCAGTTCTTC CSARGSGRASYNEQFF
TRBJ2-6 once TRBV3-1 . TGTGCCAGCAGCCAAGTACCTTACTCTGGGGCCAACGTCCTGACTTTC CASSQVPYSGANVLTF
TRBJ2-1 . TRBV6-1 . TGTGCCAGCAGTGAGGACTCCGCTTTCTACAATGAGCAGTTCTTC CASSEDSAFYNEQFF
TRBJ1-2 . TRBV12-3/TRBV12-4 . TGTGCCAGCAGTCCCAGGACGGAGACCTATGGCTACACCTTC CASSPRTETYGYTF
TRBJ2-1 . TRBV3-1 TRBD2 TGTGCCAGCAGCCACCGCCTGGGGCCTAGCGGTGCCGGGAGGGAGCAGTTCTTC CASSHRLGPSGAGREQFF
TRBJ2-1 few TRBV18 TRBD2 TGTGCCAGCCGGCGACTAGCGGCATACAATGAGCAGTTCTTC CASRRLAAYNEQFF
TRBJ1-2 . TRBV20-1 . TGCAGTGCTCGGGTCCCCGGGCAGAACACTAACTATGGCTACACCTTC CSARVPGQNTNYGYTF